What follows describes a single T cell receptor (beta chain). Its antigen is unidentified. This specimen belongs to a study of chemoradiotherapy in HPV16-positive cancers. On the study more broadly: Candidate HPV-specific T-cell clones and common TCR motifs came from functional assays in two HPV16-positive patients. General study findings and limits: Only a couple of HPV16-positive patients supplied the functional HPV-specificity definition. Better recurrence-free survival went with HPV-responsive T-cell expansion in HPV16-positive patients.

CDR1 SGHRS and CDR2 YFSETQ come from the germline V gene. V lost 0 bases and J 1 base, leaving 10 bases between the germline ends. This CDR3 is built from 15 residues. Sequencing used immunoSEQ multiplex PCR; TCRdb keeps in-frame clones, though not all of them. This table has around 19,000 clones, more than 85% appearing once. Repeated repertoire sampling spanned the course of chemoradiotherapy. The sample here was blood, taken from a patient who underwent chemoradiotherapy. The V gene is TRBV5-1, the J gene TRBJ1-1; possibly TRBD1 for D (5 bases). This clonotype was obtained from a human donor with HPV-associated anogenital cancer. For the CDR3, the DNA is TGCGCCAGCAGCTTGGAGGCAGGGACGAACACTGAAGCTTTCTTT. Its translation: CASSLEAGTNTEAFF.